The entry below gives a single T cell receptor beta chain sequence along with its context. Its antigen remains unidentified. The data originate from a study of cytomegalovirus exposure and HLA in healthy donors. Study-wide points: It was reportedly the case that the classifier diagnosed cytomegalovirus status with high specificity and sensitivity.

The CDR3 runs to 17 residues. Germline assignment: CDR1 SGHRS and CDR2 YFSETQ. With 0 bases clipped from V and 3 bases from J, the junction kept 5 bases outside the gene matches. PCR was performed using 60 Vbeta and 13 Jbeta primers. The assay was immunoSEQ multiplex PCR, and TCRdb's table has in-frame clones only and misses some. Of 140,000 to 150,000 clones in the sample, 70% to 80% were seen once. Material: PBMCs. The genes are TRBV5-1 and TRBJ2-2; 10 nucleotides agree with TRBD2. This receptor was obtained from a young woman in good health and CMV-seropositive. The CDR3 bases are TGCGCCAGCAGCTTGGTCCTAGCGGGGGTTGACACCGGGGAGCTGTTTTTT. Protein sequence: CASSLVLAGVDTGELFF.